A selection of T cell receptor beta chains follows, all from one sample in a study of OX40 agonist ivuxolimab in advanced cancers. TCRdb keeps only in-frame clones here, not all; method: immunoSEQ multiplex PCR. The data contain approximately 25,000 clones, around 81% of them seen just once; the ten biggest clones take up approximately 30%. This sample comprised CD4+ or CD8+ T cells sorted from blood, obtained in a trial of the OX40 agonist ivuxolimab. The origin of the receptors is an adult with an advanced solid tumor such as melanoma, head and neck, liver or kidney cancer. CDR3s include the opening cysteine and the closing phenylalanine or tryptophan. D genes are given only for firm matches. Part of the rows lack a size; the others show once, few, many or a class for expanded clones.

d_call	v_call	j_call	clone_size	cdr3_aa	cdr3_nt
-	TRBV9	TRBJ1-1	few	CASSVEGGLGNTEAFF	TGTGCCAGCAGCGTGGAGGGCGGGTTGGGGAACACTGAAGCTTTCTTT
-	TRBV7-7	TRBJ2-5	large	CASSTSLRGGETQYF	TGTGCTAGCAGCACAAGCCTACGGGGCGGGGAGACCCAGTACTTC
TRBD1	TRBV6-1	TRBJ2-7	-	CASSDPPTGKLYEQYF	TGTGCCAGCAGTGACCCACCGACAGGGAAGCTCTACGAGCAGTACTTC
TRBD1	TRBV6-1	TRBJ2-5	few	CASSEDSFDREKTQYF	TGTGCCAGCAGTGAAGATAGTTTCGACAGGGAAAAGACCCAGTACTTC
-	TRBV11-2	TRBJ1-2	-	CASSLGTLGYTF	TGTGCCAGCAGCTTAGGGACCCTTGGCTACACCTTC
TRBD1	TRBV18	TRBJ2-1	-	CASSPPMGQAYNEQFF	TGTGCCAGCTCACCACCGATGGGACAGGCTTACAATGAGCAGTTCTTC
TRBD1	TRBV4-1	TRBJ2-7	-	CASSSYPGQGYEQYF	TGCGCCAGCAGCTCATACCCGGGACAGGGTTACGAGCAGTACTTC
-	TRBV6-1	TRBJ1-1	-	CASSELGTGYEAFF	TGTGCCAGCAGTGAACTTGGGACGGGGTATGAAGCTTTCTTT
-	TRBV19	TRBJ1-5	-	CASSILEVDDQPQHF	TGTGCCAGTAGTATCCTCGAGGTGGATGATCAGCCCCAGCATTTT
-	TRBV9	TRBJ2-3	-	CASSVVYRGETDTQYF	TGTGCCAGCAGCGTAGTATATAGGGGGGAGACAGATACGCAGTATTTT
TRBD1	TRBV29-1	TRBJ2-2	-	CSVNRDRNTGELFF	TGCAGCGTTAACCGGGACAGAAACACCGGGGAGCTGTTTTTT
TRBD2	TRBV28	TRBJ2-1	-	CASSLPGVLAASFYNEQFF	TGTGCCAGCAGTCTACCCGGGGTACTAGCGGCAAGCTTTTACAATGAGCAGTTCTTC
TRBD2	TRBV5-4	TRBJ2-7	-	CASSLGAGAYEQYF	TGTGCCAGCAGCTTGGGTGCGGGAGCCTACGAGCAGTACTTC
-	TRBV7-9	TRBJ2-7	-	CASSRQSYEQYF	TGTGCCAGCAGCCGACAGTCCTACGAGCAGTACTTC
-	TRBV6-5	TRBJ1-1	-	CASSYSKWGNTEAFF	TGTGCCAGCAGTTACTCGAAATGGGGGAACACTGAAGCTTTCTTT
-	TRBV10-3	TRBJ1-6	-	CATKGWDYNSPLHF	TGTGCCACAAAAGGTTGGGATTATAATTCACCCCTCCACTTT
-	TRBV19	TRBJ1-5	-	CASSIGGGSQHF	TGTGCCAGTAGTATAGGGGGGGGTTCCCAGCATTTT
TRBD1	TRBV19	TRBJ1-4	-	CASSTPGQPNEKLFF	TGTGCCAGTAGTACTCCGGGACAGCCTAATGAAAAACTGTTTTTT
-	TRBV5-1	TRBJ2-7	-	CASSRGTGAHEQYF	TGCGCCAGCAGCAGGGGGACGGGGGCCCACGAGCAGTACTTC
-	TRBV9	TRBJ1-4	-	CASSVGFWEDGEKLFF	TGTGCCAGCAGCGTAGGTTTTTGGGAAGATGGTGAAAAACTGTTTTTT
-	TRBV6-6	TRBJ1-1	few	CASSFPGVITEAFF	TGTGCCAGCAGTTTCCCAGGGGTCATCACTGAAGCTTTCTTT
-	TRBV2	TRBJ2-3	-	CASSAGRGSDTQYF	TGTGCCAGCAGTGCTGGACGGGGCTCAGATACGCAGTATTTT
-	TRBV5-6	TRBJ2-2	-	CASSFVTGELFF	TGTGCCAGCAGTTTTGTCACCGGGGAGCTGTTTTTT
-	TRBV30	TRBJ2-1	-	CAWSQPRQSYNEQFF	TGTGCCTGGAGCCAACCTCGACAGTCCTACAATGAGCAGTTCTTC
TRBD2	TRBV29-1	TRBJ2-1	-	CSAVAGLGWNEQFF	TGCAGCGCAGTAGCGGGTCTGGGGTGGAATGAGCAGTTCTTC
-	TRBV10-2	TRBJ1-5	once	CASFDVHSNQPQHF	TGCGCCAGCTTTGATGTGCATAGCAATCAGCCCCAGCATTTT
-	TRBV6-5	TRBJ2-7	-	CASSYSGDTAYEQYF	TGTGCCAGCAGTTACTCAGGGGACACCGCTTACGAGCAGTACTTC
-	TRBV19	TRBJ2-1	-	CASSIDQEETWGEQFF	TGTGCCAGTAGTATAGATCAGGAGGAAACCTGGGGTGAGCAGTTCTTC
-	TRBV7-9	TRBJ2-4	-	CASSFGDSLEAQNIQYF	TGTGCCAGCAGCTTTGGGGACTCCTTGGAGGCCCAAAACATTCAGTACTTC
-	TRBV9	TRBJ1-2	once	CASSVGPTDPGARTF	TGTGCCAGCAGCGTAGGCCCCACGGACCCTGGGGCTCGGACCTTC
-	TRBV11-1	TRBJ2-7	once	CASSFVGSSYEQYF	TGTGCCAGCAGCTTCGTCGGATCCTCCTACGAGCAGTACTTC
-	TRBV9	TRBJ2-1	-	CASSVGVAREQFF	TGTGCCAGCAGCGTAGGAGTAGCTCGAGAGCAGTTCTTC
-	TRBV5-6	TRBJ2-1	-	CASSLGQPNEQFF	TGTGCCAGCAGCTTGGGACAGCCGAATGAGCAGTTCTTC
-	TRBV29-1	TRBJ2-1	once	CSVDPAGIGNEQFF	TGCAGCGTAGATCCGGCAGGGATCGGCAATGAGCAGTTCTTC